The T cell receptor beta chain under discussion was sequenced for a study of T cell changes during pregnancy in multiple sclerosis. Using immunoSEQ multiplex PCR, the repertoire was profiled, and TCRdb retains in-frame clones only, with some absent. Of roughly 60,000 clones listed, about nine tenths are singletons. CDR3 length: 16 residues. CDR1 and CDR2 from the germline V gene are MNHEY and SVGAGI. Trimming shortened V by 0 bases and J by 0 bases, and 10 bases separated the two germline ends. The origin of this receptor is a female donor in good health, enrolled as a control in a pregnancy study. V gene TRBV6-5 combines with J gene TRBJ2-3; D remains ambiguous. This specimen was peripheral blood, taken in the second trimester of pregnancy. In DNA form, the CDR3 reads TGTGCCAGCAGTTACTCGAATACACCTAGCACAGATACGCAGTATTTT. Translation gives CASSYSNTPSTDTQYF.